This TCR beta chain was recovered during a study of CD8+ T cells in alopecia areata. General study points: Administration of tofacitinib significantly diminished scalp clonality and expanded CD8+ clones within the top 100.

Extraction of RNA preceded its reverse transcription into cDNA, which served as the sequencing template. Profiled with immunoSEQ multiplex PCR; TCRdb holds only in-frame clones, not every one. Among 150,000 to 200,000 clones, about 71% were seen once, and the ten largest hold around 0.9%. Indicated treatment: oral pan-JAK inhibitor, 5-10 mg twice daily. About this clone: The antigen remains unidentified.

Trimming removed 0 bases at V and 2 bases at J, with 12 bases between. This CDR3 contains 15 residues. In germline, CDR1 is GTSNPN, CDR2 SVGIG (reference sequence). This TCR was recovered from a human donor with alopecia areata. The chain links TRBV30 to TRBJ2-3, with D possibly being TRBD2 (6 bases). This specimen consisted of CD4+ T cells sorted from blood, obtained at week 4, from a patient treated with tofacitinib. The CDR3 here is CAWSVSGTHTDTQYF. The CDR3 coding sequence is TGTGCCTGGAGTGTTAGCGGTACACACACAGATACGCAGTATTTT. The variable domain in full, with the rest retrieved from reference TRBV30 and TRBJ2-3, is SQTIHQWPATLVQPVGSPLSLECTVEGTSNPNLYWYRQAAGRGLQLLFYSVGIGQISSEVPQNLSASRPQDRQFILSSKKLLLSDSGFYLCAWSVSGTHTDTQYFGPGTRLTVL.